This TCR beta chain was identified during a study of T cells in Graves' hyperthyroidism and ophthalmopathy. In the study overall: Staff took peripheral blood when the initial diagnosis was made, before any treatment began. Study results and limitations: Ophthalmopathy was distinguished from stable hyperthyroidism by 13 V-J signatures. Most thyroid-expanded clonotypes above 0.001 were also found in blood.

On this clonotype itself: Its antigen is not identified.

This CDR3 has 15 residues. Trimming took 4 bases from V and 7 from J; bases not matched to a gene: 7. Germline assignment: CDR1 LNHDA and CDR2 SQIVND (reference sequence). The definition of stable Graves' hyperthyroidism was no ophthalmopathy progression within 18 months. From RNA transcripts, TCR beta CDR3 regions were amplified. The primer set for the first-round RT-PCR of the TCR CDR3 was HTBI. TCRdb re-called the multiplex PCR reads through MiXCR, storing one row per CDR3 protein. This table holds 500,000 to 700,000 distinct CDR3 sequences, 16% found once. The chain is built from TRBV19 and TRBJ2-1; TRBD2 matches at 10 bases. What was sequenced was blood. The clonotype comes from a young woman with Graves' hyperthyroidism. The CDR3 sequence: CASSTQRGGQNEQFF. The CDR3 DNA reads TGTGCCAGTAGTACACAGCGGGGGGGCCAAAATGAGCAGTTCTTC.